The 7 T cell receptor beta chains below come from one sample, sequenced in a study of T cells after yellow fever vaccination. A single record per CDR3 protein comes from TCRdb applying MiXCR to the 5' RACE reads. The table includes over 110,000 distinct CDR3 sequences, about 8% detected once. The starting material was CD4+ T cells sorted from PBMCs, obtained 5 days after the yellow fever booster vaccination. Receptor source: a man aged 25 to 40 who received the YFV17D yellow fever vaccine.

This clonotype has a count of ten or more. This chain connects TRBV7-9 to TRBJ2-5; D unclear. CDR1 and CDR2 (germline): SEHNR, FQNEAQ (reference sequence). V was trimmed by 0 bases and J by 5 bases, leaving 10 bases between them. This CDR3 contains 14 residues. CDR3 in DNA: TGTGCCAGCAGCTTAGCTCGGTCTCGGGAGACCCAGTACTTC. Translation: CASSLARSRETQYF. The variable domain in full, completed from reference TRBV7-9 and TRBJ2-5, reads DTGVSQNPRHKITKRGQNVTFRCDPISEHNRLYWYRQTLGQGPEFLTYFQNEAQLEKSRLLSDRFSAERPKGSFSTLEIQRTEQGDSAMYLCASSLARSRETQYFGPGTRLLVL.

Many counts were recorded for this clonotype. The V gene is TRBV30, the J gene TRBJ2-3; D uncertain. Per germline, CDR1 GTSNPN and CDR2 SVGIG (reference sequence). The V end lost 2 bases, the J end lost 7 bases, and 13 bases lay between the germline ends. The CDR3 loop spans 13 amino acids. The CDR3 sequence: CAWSRAGLYTQYF. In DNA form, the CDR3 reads TGTGCCTGGAGTCGGGCAGGATTATATACGCAGTATTTT.

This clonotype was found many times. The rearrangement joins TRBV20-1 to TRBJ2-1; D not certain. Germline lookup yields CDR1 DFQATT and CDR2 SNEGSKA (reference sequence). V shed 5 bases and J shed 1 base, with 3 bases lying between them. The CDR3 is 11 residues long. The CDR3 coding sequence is TGCAGTGCTCGATCCTACAATGAGCAGTTCTTC. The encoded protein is CSARSYNEQFF.

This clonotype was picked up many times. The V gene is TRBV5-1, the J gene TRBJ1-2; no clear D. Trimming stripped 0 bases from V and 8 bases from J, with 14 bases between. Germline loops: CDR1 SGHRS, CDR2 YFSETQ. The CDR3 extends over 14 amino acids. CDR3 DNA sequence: TGCGCCAGCAGCTTGGAAACGGTCCCGAAGGGCTACACCTTC. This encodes CASSLETVPKGYTF. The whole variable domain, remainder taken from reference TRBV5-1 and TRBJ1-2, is KAGVTQTPRYLIKTRGQQVTLSCSPISGHRSVSWYQQTPGQGLQFLFEYFSETQRNKGNFPGRFSGRQFSNSRSEMNVSTLELGDSALYLCASSLETVPKGYTFGSGTRLTVV.

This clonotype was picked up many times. The chain's CDR3 is CASSLDLGSQYF. As DNA, the CDR3 is TGTGCCAGCAGCTTAGACCTGGGGTCGCAGTATTTT. The rearrangement uses TRBV7-2 and TRBJ2-3; D is uncertain. The V end lost 1 base, the J end lost 10 bases, and 9 bases lay between the germline ends. There are 12 residues in the CDR3. The germline V gene encodes CDR1 SGHTA and CDR2 FQGNSA.

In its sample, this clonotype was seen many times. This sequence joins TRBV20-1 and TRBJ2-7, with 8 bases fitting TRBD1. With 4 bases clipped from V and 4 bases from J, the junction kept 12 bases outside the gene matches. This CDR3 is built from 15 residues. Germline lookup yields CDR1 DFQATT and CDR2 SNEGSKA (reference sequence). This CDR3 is CSANPGTGRGYEQYF. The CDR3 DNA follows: TGCAGTGCTAATCCCGGGACAGGAAGGGGGTACGAGCAGTACTTC.

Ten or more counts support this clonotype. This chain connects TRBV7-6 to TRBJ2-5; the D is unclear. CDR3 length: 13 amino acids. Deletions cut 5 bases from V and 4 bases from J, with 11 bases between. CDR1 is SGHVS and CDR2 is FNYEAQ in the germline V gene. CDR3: CASSAPERETQYF. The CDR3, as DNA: TGTGCCAGCAGCGCCCCGGAGAGAGAGACCCAGTACTTC.